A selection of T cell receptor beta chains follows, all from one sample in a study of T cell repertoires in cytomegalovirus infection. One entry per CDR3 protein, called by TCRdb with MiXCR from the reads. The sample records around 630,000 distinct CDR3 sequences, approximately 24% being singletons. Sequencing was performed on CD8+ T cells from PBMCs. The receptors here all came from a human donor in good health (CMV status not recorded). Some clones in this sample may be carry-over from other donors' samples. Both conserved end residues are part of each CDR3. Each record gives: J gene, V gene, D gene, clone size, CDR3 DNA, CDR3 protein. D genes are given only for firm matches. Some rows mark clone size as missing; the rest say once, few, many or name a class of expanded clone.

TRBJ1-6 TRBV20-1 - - TGCAGTGCTAGCCAGGAGATATCCTATAATTCACCCCTCCACTTT CSASQEISYNSPLHF
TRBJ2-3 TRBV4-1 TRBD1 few TGCGCCAGCAGGTCCCGGGACAGGGTGGCAGATACGCAGTATTTT CASRSRDRVADTQYF
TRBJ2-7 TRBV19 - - TGTGCCAGTAGTGTCCGGGACTTCTCCTCCTACGAGCAGTACTTC CASSVRDFSSYEQYF
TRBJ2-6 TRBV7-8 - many TGTGCCAGCTTAAGTGGGGCCAACGTCCTGACTTTC CASLSGANVLTF
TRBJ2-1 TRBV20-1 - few TGCAGTGCTAGAGATCTAGTGGCAGCAAACAATGAGCAGTTCTTC CSARDLVAANNEQFF
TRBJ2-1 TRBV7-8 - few TGTGCCAGCAGCTTAGAGACAGGATACAATGAGCAGTTCTTC CASSLETGYNEQFF
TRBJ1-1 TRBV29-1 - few TGCAGCCTGGGAGGGAACACTGAAGCTTTCTTT CSLGGNTEAFF
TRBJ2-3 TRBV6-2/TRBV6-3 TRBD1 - TGTGCCAGCAGTTACGGGACAGGGTTGTATTTT CASSYGTGLYF
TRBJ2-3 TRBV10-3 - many TGTGCCATCAGGGGGGGACCCACAGATACGCAGTATTTT CAIRGGPTDTQYF
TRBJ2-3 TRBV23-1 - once TGCGCCAGCAGTCACCCGAGACAGGAAGTCACAGATACGCAGTATTTT CASSHPRQEVTDTQYF
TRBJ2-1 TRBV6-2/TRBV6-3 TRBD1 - TGTGCCAGCAGTTACTCGATGGGGGACAGGGGCACCTACAATGAGCAGTTCTTC CASSYSMGDRGTYNEQFF
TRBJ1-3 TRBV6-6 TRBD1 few TGTGCCAGCAGTCAATGGGACAGGGGCTCTGGAAACACCATATATTTT CASSQWDRGSGNTIYF
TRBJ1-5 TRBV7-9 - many TGTGCCAGCAGCTCGACAGGAGTAGATCCTAGCAATCAGCCCCAGCATTTT CASSSTGVDPSNQPQHF
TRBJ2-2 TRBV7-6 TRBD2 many TGTGCCAGCAGCAATCTTCCCCATCGGGAGGACACCGGGGAGCTGTTTTTT CASSNLPHREDTGELFF
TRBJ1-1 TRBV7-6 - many TGTGCCAGCAGCTCGCAGGGGGAAGCTTTCTTT CASSSQGEAFF
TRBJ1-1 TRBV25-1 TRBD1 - TGTGCCAGCAGTGACCGGGACAGGGAGAACACTGAAGCTTTCTTT CASSDRDRENTEAFF
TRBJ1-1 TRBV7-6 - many TGTGCCAGCAGCTTAGGCCTATGGACAGCCATGAACACTGAAGCTTTCTTT CASSLGLWTAMNTEAFF
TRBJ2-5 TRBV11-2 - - TGTGCCAGCAGCTTAGGGGAACTAGTGCGGGAGACCCAGTACTTC CASSLGELVRETQYF
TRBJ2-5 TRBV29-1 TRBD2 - TGCAGCGTTTCGAGCGGGGGGGGAGTAGAGACCCAGTACTTC CSVSSGGGVETQYF
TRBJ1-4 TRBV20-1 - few TGCAGTGCTCCTCTACAAGGGATTATTGAAAAACTGTTTTTT CSAPLQGIIEKLFF
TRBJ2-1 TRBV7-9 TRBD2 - TGTGCCAGCAGCCCCACAGCGGGGGGGCTTTCCTACAATGAGCAGTTCTTC CASSPTAGGLSYNEQFF
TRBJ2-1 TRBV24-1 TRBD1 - TGTGCCACCAGTGATTTTACAGGGGACAATGAGCAGTTCTTC CATSDFTGDNEQFF
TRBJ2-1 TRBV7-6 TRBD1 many TGTGCCAGCAGCGACCCCGGGGACAGGGTAGATAATGAGCAGTTCTTC CASSDPGDRVDNEQFF
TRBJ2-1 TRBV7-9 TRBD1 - TGTGCCAGCAGCTTAGGGACAGGAGAAGATACGGACAATGAGCAGTTCTTC CASSLGTGEDTDNEQFF
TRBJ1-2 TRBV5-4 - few TGTGCCAGCAGCTTGGCCCACTATGGCTACACCTTC CASSLAHYGYTF
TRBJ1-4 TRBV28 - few TGTGCCAGCAGTTTATGGGGCAAGACTAATGAAAAACTGTTTTTT CASSLWGKTNEKLFF
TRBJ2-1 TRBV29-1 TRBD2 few TGCAGAGTTGTGGGAGGGAATGAGCAGTTCTTC CRVVGGNEQFF
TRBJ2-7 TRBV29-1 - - TGCAGCGTTGTTTGGGGCTCCTACGAGCAGTACTTC CSVVWGSYEQYF
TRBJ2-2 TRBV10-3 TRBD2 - TGTGCCATCATGATCCTAGCGGAGAACACCGGGGAGCTGTTTTTT CAIMILAENTGELFF
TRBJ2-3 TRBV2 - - TGTGCCACCCGGGTCCAGGGCACGCAGTATTTT CATRVQGTQYF
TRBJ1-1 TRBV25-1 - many TGTGCCAGCAGTGAATCTGTGAACACTGAAGCTTTCTTT CASSESVNTEAFF
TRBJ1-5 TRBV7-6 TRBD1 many TGTGCCAGCAGCCTTACAAACTCAGACAGGGACGCTGATCAGCCCCAGCATTTT CASSLTNSDRDADQPQHF
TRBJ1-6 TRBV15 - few TGTGCCACCAGCAGCGCCAGGAGTAATTCACCCCTCCACTTT CATSSARSNSPLHF
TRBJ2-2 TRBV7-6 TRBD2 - TGTGCCAGCAGCTTAGCGCGGGGGACTGCGAACACCGGGGAGCTGTTTTTT CASSLARGTANTGELFF
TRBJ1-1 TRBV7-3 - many TGTGCCAGCAGCTCCCAGGGACAGAACACTGAAGCTTTCTTT CASSSQGQNTEAFF
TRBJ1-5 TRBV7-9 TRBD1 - TGTGTCAGCAGCCTCGGGACAGGGGGCAGGCAGCCCCAGCATTTT CVSSLGTGGRQPQHF
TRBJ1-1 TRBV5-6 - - TGTGCCAGCAGCTCCGACGGCACGGGGAACACTGAAGCTTTCTTT CASSSDGTGNTEAFF
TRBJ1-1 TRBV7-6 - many TGTGCCAGCAGCCAAACTACGAACACTGAAGCTTTCTTT CASSQTTNTEAFF
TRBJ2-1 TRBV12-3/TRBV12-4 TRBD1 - TGTGCCAACAGTCTATCGGGACAGGGCTACAATGAGCAGTTCTTC CANSLSGQGYNEQFF
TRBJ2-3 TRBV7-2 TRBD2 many TGTGCCAGCAGCTTTCTTCAGCGGGGAGACACAGATACGCAGTATTTT CASSFLQRGDTDTQYF
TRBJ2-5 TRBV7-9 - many TGTGCCAGCAGCTTACCGACAGCCCGGGAGACCCAGTACTTC CASSLPTARETQYF
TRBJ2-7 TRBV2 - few TGTGCCAGCGTGCTAGGACACGAGCAGTACTTC CASVLGHEQYF
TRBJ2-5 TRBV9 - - TGTGCCAGCAGCCCTCAGATGTACCAAGAGACCCAGTACTTC CASSPQMYQETQYF
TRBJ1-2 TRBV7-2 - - TGTGCCAGCAGCCCAGACAGGACTTATGGCTACACCTTC CASSPDRTYGYTF
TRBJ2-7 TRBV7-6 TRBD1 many TGTGCCAGCAGCGAAAGCCCTACAGGGGTCCACGAGCAGTACTTC CASSESPTGVHEQYF
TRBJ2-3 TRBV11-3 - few TGTGCCAGCAGCTCCTACACGTCGGATACGCAGTATTTT CASSSYTSDTQYF
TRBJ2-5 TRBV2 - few TGTGCCAGCAGGGCGACAGCACCGACCCAGTACTTC CASRATAPTQYF
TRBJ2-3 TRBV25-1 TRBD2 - TGTGCCAGCAGTACCCCTAGCGGGGGTCTCACAGATACGCAGTATTTT CASSTPSGGLTDTQYF
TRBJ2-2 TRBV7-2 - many TGTGCCAGCAGCTTAACCGTCACCGGGGAGCTGTTTTTT CASSLTVTGELFF
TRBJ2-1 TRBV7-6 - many TGTGCCAGCAGCTTTAACCAGGGTGGAAGCAATGAGCAGTTCTTC CASSFNQGGSNEQFF
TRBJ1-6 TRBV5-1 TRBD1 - TGCGCCAGCAGCGATTACACAGGGGGCGCCGAGTCACCCCTCCACTTT CASSDYTGGAESPLHF
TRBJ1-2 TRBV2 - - TGTGCCAGCAGCACCGGTCTCGTGAGCTACACCTTC CASSTGLVSYTF
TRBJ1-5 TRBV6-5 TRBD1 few TGTGCCAGCGGGACAAGACAGGGTATCAATCAGCCCCAGCATTTT CASGTRQGINQPQHF
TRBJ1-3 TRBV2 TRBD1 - TGTGCCAGCAGGGCAGCCTGGGACAGCAGCTCTGGAAACACCATATATTTT CASRAAWDSSSGNTIYF